The clone carrying this T cell receptor (beta chain) was seen ten or more times. The antigen is undetermined. cDNA molecules carried unique molecular identifiers, and template switching added a universal primer site. TCRdb ran MiXCR on the 5' RACE reads and lists one entry per CDR3 protein. Seen here are some 1,600,000 distinct CDR3 sequences, about 31% observed once, and the top ten hold around 0.25%. Germline CDR1 reads MNHEY; CDR2 reads SVGAGI. J was trimmed by 4 bases and V by 6 bases; bases with no gene match: 5. The CDR3 has 14 residues. The data are from a study of identical twins. Findings and caveats of the study: Twins shared out-of-frame alpha sequences with excess low generation probability. Model-predicted out-of-frame TCR alpha sharing fell below observed values in monozygotic twins.

The J gene is TRBJ2-5, the V gene TRBV6-5; 10 bases fit TRBD2. The specimen was cord blood. The origin of this receptor is a newborn girl in good health. CDR3 sequence (DNA): TGTGCCAGCAGCTATCGACTAGCGGGAGAGACCCAGTACTTC. Encoded protein: CASSYRLAGETQYF.